A selection of T cell receptor beta chains follows, all from one sample in a study of blood T cells in healthy people across ages. From the 5' RACE reads, TCRdb called clonotypes with MiXCR, one entry per CDR3 protein. The sample lists fewer than 950,000 distinct CDR3 sequences, about 53% occurring once. The material sequenced was blood. Receptors originate from an elderly man in good health. CDR3s include the opening cysteine and the closing phenylalanine or tryptophan. A D gene is named only where the DNA matches it firmly. Where a row states a size, it is once, few, many or the class of an expanded clone; other rows omit it.

j_call,v_call,clone_size,cdr3_length,d_call,cdr3_nt,cdr3_aa
TRBJ2-7,TRBV14,few,17,.,TGTGCCAGCAGCCAAGCAGTCGGTGGTATTAGCGGCTACGAGCAGTACTTC,CASSQAVGGISGYEQYF
TRBJ2-1,TRBV6-2/TRBV6-3,.,16,.,TGTGCCAGCAGCGACGGGCCGGACTACGACATATCGACCGAGTTCTTC,CASSDGPDYDISTEFF
TRBJ2-1,TRBV7-2,few,13,.,TGTGCCAGCAGCCCCCTGACCAGAGGTGAGCAGTTCTTC,CASSPLTRGEQFF
TRBJ2-5,TRBV20-1,.,15,.,TGCAGTGCTAGAGATGGTACAGAAATTAAAGAGACCCAGTACTTC,CSARDGTEIKETQYF
TRBJ2-7,TRBV7-2,.,15,.,TGTGCCAGCAGCTTAGAGGGGACGGGGGACGGCGAGCAGTACTTC,CASSLEGTGDGEQYF
TRBJ2-3,TRBV24-1,.,13,.,TGTGCCACCAGTGTCGAGGGATCCAGATACGCGTATTTT,CATSVEGSRYAYF
TRBJ2-6,TRBV29-1,few,16,.,TGCAGCGCTCAGGGATTTCCCAGCTCTGGGGCCAACGTCCTGACTTTC,CSAQGFPSSGANVLTF
TRBJ2-1,TRBV2,.,16,TRBD2,TGTGCCAGCAGTGAATTGAATGCGGGAGCCTACAATGAGCAGTTCTTC,CASSELNAGAYNEQFF
TRBJ2-7,TRBV9,.,16,.,TGTGCCAGCAGCCCGGGAAGCCAAGGGGCTCGCTACGAGCAGTACTTC,CASSPGSQGARYEQYF
TRBJ2-5,TRBV27,.,13,.,TGTGCCAGCAGTTTCTCGCGACAAGAGACCCAGTACTTC,CASSFSRQETQYF
TRBJ1-2,TRBV29-1,.,16,TRBD1,TGCAGCGTTGAAGCCCGGACAGGGGGCGCAATCTATGGCTACACCTTC,CSVEARTGGAIYGYTF
TRBJ1-2,TRBV7-3,.,15,.,TGTGCCAGCAGCTTATCGGGACCCCCTAACTATGGCTACACCTTC,CASSLSGPPNYGYTF
TRBJ2-7,TRBV5-1,.,13,TRBD1,TGCGCCAGCAGCTTACAGGGGTACTACGAGCAGTACTTC,CASSLQGYYEQYF
TRBJ1-1,TRBV9,few,18,.,TGTGCCAGCAGCGTAGTCACGGGGACAAGGCAAATAGTCACTGAAGCTTTCTTT,CASSVVTGTRQIVTEAFF
TRBJ2-7,TRBV20-1,.,17,TRBD2,TGCAGTGCTAGAGCCCCGGTAAGGGAGGGCCTTTGGAACGAGCAGTACTTC,CSARAPVREGLWNEQYF
TRBJ1-6,TRBV9,.,13,TRBD1,TGTGCCAGCAGCGTAGACAGGGGTTCACCCCTCCACTTT,CASSVDRGSPLHF
TRBJ1-4,TRBV7-9,few,12,.,TGTGCCAGCAGCTTAGGTTGGGGAAAACTGTTTTTT,CASSLGWGKLFF
TRBJ1-2,TRBV6-1,.,15,.,TGTGCCAGCAGTGAAGGTACCATTGGGGACTATGGCTACACCTTC,CASSEGTIGDYGYTF
TRBJ2-7,TRBV10-3,few,11,TRBD2,TGTGCCATCAGTGATGGCGGGAGGGCGTACTTC,CAISDGGRAYF
TRBJ2-2,TRBV14,.,18,TRBD2,TGTGCCAGCAGCCAGTCCGGGGTGGGACTAGCAGGTGTCGGGGAGCTGTTTTTT,CASSQSGVGLAGVGELFF